This T cell receptor beta chain was profiled in a study of blood T cell repertoires in COVID-19. Study as a whole: Some COVID-19 samples were acute and others convalescent; all came from the United States, Italy and Spain.

TCRdb's table, derived via immunoSEQ multiplex PCR, lists solely in-frame clones and lacks some. The data contain approximately 300,000 clones, roughly 90% of them seen just once; the ten biggest clones take up 4% to 6%. The recovered donors of Cohort 3 showed two negative PCRs, clearance, or symptom resolution. This receptor was obtained from a man aged 55-75 years who had recovered from COVID-19. The sample taken for sequencing was PBMCs or T cells enriched from blood (not recorded which).

As DNA, the CDR3 is TGTGCCACCAGTGATTTACGGGACTCCCCAGATACGCAGTATTTT. Its translation is CATSDLRDSPDTQYF. This chain links TRBV24-1 with TRBJ2-3, with D maybe TRBD2 (6 bases). Trimming pared 1 base from V and 4 bases from J, leaving 11 bases between. The CDR3 consists of 15 residues. CDR1 is KGHDR, CDR2 SFDVKD, per germline.